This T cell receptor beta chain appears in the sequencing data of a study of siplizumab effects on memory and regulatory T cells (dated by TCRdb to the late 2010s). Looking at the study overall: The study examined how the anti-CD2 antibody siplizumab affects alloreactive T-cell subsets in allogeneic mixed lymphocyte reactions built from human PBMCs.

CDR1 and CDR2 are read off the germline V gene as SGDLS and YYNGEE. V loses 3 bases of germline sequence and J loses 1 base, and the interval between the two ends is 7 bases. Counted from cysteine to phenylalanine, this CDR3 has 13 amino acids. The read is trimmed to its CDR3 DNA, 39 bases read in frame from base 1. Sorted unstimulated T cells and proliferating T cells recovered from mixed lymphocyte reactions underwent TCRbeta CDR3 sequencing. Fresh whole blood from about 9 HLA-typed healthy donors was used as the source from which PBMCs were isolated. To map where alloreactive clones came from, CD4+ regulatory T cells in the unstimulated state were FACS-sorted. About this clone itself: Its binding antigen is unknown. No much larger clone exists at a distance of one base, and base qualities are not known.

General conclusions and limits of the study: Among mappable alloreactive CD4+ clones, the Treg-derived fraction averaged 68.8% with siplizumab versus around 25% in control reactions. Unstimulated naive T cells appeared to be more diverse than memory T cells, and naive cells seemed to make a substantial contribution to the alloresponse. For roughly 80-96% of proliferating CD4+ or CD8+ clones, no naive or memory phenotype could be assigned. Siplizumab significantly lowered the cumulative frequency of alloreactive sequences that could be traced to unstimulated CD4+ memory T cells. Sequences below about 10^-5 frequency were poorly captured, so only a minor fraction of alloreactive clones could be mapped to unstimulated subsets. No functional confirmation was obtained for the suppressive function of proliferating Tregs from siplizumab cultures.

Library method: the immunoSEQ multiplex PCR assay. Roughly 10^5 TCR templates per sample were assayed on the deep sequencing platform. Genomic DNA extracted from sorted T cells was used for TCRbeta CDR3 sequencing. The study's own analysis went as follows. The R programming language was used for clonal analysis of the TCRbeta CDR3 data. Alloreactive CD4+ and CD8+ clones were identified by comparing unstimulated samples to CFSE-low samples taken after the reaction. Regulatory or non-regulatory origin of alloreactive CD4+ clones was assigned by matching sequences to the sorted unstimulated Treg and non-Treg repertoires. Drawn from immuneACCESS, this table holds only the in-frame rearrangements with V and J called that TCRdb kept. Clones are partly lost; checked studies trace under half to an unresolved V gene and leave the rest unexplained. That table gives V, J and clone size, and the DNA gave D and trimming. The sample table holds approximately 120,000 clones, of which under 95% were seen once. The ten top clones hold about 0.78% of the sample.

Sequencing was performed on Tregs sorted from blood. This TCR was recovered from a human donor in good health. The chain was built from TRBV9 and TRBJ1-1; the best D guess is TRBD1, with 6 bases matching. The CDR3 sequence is CASSAGQNTEAFF. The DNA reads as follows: TGTGCCAGCAGCGCGGGACAGAACACTGAAGCTTTCTTT.